Below, 3 T cell receptor beta chains from the same sample are listed, as sequenced in a study of T cell repertoires in cytomegalovirus infection. Using its own MiXCR run on the reads, TCRdb lists one record per CDR3 protein. The table shows about 770,000 distinct CDR3 sequences, with about 28% occurring only once. Antigens of these TCRs are unknown. Sample: cultured CD8+ T cells from PBMCs, taken from culture after CMV antigen stimulation. These receptors were taken from a human donor in good health (CMV status not recorded). Some clones in this sample may be carry-over from other donors' samples.

The J gene is TRBJ1-2, the V gene TRBV29-1, with 9 bases fitting TRBD1. Germline V gene data show CDR1 as SQVTM and CDR2 as ANQGSEA. There are 15 residues in the CDR3. V trimming: 1 base; J trimming: 3 bases; junction bases outside the gene matches: 6. The CDR3 spells CSVEGDRESDYGYTF. CDR3 nucleotide sequence: TGCAGCGTTGAAGGGGACAGGGAGTCCGACTATGGCTACACCTTC.

This clonotype has a handful of counts. The V call is TRBV27, the J call TRBJ1-1, with a tentative D call TRBD1 (6 bases). V lost 1 base and J 5 bases, leaving 11 bases between the germline ends. Germline values: CDR1 MNHEY, CDR2 SMNVEV (reference sequence). This CDR3 comprises 14 residues. CDR3: CASSLWGLRTEAFF. CDR3 bases: TGTGCCAGCAGTTTATGGGGGCTCAGGACTGAAGCTTTCTTT.

This clonotype was observed a few times. The J gene is TRBJ2-7, the V gene TRBV28; D is ambiguous. Germline-derived CDR1 and CDR2 are MDHEN and SYDVKM. V gave up 4 bases and J gave up 2 bases, with 12 bases separating them. The CDR3 is made up of 14 amino acids. The chain's CDR3 is CASSSGIFTYEQYV. For the CDR3, the DNA is TGTGCCAGCAGTTCTGGGATCTTCACCTACGAGCAGTACGTC.